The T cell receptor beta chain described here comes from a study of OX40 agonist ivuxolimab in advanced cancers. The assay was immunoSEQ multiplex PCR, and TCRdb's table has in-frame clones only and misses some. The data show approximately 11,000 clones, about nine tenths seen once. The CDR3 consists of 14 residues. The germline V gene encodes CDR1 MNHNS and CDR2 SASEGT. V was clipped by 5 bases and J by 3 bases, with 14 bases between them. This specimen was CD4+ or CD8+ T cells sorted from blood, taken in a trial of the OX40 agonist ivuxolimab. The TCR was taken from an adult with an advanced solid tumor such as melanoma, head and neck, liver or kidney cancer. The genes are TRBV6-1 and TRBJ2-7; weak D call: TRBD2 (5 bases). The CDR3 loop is CASSPGTHLYEQYF. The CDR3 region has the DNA TGTGCCAGCAGTCCGGGAACACATCTCTACGAGCAGTACTTC.